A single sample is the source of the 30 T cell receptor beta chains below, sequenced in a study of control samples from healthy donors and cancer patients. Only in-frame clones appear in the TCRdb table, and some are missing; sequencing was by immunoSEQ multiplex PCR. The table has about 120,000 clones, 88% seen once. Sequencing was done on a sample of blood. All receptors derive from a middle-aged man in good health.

The CDR3 loop reads CSAMGQLGYTF. CDR3 bases: TGCAGTGCCATGGGACAGCTTGGCTACACCTTC. V gene TRBV20-1 combines with J gene TRBJ1-2, with 7 bases identical to TRBD1. Germline V gene data show CDR1 as DFQATT and CDR2 as SNEGSKA (reference sequence). The V and J ends lost 6 bases and 7 bases, in that order; junction bases with no gene match: 5. The length of the CDR3 is 11 residues.

The CDR3 here is CASSLGRDRDNYGYTF. CDR3 DNA: TGTGCCAGCAGCTTAGGCCGGGACAGAGATAACTATGGCTACACCTTC. J is TRBJ1-2 and V is TRBV11-2, with 7 bases lining up with TRBD1. V dropped 1 base and J dropped 1; count of bases not matched to a gene: 6. Germline V gene sequence: CDR1 SGHAT, CDR2 FQNNGV. The CDR3 totals 16 residues.

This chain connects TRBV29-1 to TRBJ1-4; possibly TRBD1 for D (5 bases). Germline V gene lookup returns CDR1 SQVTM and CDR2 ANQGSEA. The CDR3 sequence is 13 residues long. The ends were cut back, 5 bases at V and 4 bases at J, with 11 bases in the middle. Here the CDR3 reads CSVLGRGNEKLFF. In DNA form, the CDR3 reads TGCAGCGTTCTTGGGAGGGGTAATGAAAAACTGTTTTTT.

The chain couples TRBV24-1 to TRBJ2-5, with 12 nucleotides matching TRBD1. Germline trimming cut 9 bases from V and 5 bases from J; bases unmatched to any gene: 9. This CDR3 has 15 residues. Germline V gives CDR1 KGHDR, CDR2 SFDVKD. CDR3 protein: CATAAGTGGRETQYF. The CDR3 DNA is TGTGCCACCGCGGCCGGGACAGGGGGCCGGGAGACCCAGTACTTC.

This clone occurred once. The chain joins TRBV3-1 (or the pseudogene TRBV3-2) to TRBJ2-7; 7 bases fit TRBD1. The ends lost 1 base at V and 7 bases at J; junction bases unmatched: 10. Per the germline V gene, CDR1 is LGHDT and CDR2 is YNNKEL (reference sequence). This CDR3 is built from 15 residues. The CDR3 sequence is CASSQGVGGFKEQYF. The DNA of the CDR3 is TGTGCCAGCAGCCAAGGTGTAGGGGGCTTCAAGGAGCAGTACTTC.

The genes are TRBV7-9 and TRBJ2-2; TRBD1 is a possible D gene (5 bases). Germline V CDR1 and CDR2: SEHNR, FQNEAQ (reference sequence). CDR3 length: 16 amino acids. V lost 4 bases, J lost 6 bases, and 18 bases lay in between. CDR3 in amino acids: CASSSYDTRRAGELFF. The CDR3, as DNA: TGTGCCAGCAGCTCCTACGACACGCGCAGGGCCGGGGAGCTGTTTTTT.

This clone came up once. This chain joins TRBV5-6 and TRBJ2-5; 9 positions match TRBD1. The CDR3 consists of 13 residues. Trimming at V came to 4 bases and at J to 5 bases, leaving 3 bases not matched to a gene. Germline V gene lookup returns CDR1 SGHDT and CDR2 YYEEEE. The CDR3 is CASSRTGAETQYF. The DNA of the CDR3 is TGTGCCAGCAGCCGGACAGGGGCGGAGACCCAGTACTTC.

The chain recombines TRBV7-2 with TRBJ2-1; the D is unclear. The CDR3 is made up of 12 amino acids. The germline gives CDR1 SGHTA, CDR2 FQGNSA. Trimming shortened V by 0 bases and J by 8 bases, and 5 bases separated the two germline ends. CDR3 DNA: TGTGCCAGCAGCTTAGCCAGGCATGAGCAGTTCTTC. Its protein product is CASSLARHEQFF.

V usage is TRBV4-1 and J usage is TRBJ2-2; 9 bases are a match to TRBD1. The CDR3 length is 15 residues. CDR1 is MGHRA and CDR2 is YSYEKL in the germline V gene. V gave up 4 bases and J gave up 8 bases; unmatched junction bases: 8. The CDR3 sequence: CASSLRDRDSGELFF. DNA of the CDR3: TGCGCCAGCAGCCTCCGGGACAGGGATTCTGGGGAGCTGTTTTTT.

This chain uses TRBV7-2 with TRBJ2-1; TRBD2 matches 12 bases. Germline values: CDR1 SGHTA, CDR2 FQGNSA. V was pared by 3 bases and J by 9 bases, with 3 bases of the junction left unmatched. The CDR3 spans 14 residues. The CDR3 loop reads CASSFGLAGSEQFF. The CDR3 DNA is TGTGCCAGCAGCTTTGGACTAGCGGGGTCTGAGCAGTTCTTC. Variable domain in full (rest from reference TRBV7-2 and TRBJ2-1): GAGVSQSPSNKVTEKGKDVELRCDPISGHTALYWYRQSLGQGLEFLIYFQGNSAPDKSGLPSDRFSAERTGGSVSTLTIQRTQQEDSAVYLCASSFGLAGSEQFFGPGTRLTVL.

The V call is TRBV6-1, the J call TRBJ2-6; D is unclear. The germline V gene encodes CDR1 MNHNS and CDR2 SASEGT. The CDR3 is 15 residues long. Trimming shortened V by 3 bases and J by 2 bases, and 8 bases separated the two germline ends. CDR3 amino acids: CASSEEPTGANVLTF. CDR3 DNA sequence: TGTGCCAGCAGTGAGGAACCGACTGGGGCCAACGTCCTGACTTTC.

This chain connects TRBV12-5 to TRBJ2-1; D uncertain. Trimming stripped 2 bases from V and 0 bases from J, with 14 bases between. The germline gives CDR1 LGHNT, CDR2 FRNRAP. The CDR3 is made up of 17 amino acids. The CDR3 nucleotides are TGTGCTAGTGGTTTGCCCCCCACGGCTTTCTCCTACAATGAGCAGTTCTTC. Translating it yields CASGLPPTAFSYNEQFF.

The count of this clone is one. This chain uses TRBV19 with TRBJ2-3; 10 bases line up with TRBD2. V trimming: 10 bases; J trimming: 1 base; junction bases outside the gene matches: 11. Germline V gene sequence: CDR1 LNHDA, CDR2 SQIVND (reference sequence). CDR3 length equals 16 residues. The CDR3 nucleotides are TGTGCCAACGCGTCGCCCGGGACTAGCGGCACAGATACGCAGTATTTT. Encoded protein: CANASPGTSGTDTQYF.

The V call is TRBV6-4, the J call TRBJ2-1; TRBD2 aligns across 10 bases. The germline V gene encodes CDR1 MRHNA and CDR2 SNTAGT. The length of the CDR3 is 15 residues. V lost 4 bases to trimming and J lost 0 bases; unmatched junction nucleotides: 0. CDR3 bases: TGTGCCAGCAGTGTAGCGGGGGGCTCCTACAATGAGCAGTTCTTC. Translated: CASSVAGGSYNEQFF.

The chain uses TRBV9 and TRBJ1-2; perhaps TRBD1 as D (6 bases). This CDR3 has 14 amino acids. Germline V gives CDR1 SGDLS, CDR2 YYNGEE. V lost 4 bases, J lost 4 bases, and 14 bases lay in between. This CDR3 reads CASSPGQPFYGYTF. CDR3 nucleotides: TGTGCCAGCAGCCCAGGACAGCCTTTCTATGGCTACACCTTC.

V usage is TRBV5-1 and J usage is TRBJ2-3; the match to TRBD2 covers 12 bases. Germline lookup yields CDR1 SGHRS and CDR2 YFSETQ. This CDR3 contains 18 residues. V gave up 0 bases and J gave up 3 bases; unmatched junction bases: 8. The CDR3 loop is CASSLEASGGAVTDTQYF. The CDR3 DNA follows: TGCGCCAGCAGCTTGGAGGCTAGCGGGGGGGCCGTGACAGATACGCAGTATTTT.

CDR3 sequence: CASSQIAGDGNTIYF. CDR3 bases: TGCGCCAGCAGCCAAATCGCAGGGGATGGAAACACCATATATTTT. V gene TRBV4-3 combines with J gene TRBJ1-3, with a weak D call TRBD1 (6 bases). V was shortened by 2 bases and J by 3 bases, with 11 bases between the two germline ends. The CDR3 is 15 amino acids. Germline V gene data show CDR1 as LGHNA and CDR2 as YSLEER.

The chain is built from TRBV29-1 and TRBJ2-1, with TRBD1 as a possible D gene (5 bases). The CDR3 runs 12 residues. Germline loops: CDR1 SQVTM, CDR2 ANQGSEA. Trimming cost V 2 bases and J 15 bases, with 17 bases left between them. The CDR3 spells CSVEWTAGGAFF. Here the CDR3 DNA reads TGCAGCGTTGAATGGACGGCTGGTGGGGCGTTCTTC.

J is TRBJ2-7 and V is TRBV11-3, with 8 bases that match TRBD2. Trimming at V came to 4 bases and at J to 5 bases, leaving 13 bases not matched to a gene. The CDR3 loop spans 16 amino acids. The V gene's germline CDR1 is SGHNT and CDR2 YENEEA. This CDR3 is CASSYVLSGARDEQYF. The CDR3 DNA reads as TGTGCCAGCAGCTACGTTCTTAGCGGGGCCAGGGACGAGCAGTACTTC.

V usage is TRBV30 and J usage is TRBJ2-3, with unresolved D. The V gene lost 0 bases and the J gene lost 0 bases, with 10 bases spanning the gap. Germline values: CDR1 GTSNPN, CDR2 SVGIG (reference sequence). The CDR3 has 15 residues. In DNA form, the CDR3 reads TGTGCCTGGAGTGTTAGGGCTACTAGCACAGATACGCAGTATTTT. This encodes CAWSVRATSTDTQYF.

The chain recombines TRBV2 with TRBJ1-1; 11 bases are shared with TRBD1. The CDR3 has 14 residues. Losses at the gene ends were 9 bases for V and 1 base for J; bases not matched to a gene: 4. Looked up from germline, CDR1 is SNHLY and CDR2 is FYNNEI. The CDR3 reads CASGTGGENTEAFF. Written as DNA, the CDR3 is TGTGCCAGTGGGACAGGGGGGGAGAACACTGAAGCTTTCTTT.

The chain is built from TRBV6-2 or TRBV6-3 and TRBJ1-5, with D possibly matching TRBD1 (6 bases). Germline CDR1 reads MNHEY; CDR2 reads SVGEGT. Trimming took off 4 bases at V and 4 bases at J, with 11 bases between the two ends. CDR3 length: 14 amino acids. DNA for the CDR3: TGTGCCAGCAGTTTTACAGGGACAAATCAGCCCCAGCATTTT. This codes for CASSFTGTNQPQHF.

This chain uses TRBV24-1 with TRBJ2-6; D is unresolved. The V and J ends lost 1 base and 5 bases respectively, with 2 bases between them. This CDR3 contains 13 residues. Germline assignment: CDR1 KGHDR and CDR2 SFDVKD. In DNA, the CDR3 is TGTGCCACCAGTGATTTAAGGGCCAACGTCCTGACTTTC. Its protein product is CATSDLRANVLTF.

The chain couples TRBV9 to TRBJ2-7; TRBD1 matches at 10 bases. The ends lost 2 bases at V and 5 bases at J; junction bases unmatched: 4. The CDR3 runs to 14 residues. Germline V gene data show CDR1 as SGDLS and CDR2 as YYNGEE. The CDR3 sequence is CASSVGQGGHEQYF. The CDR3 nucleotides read TGTGCCAGCAGCGTTGGACAGGGGGGCCACGAGCAGTACTTC.

As DNA, the CDR3 is TGCGCCAGCAGCCAAGATTTACGGACTTCCTACAATGAGCAGTTCTTC. This codes for CASSQDLRTSYNEQFF. This chain uses TRBV4-3 with TRBJ2-1, with a weak D call TRBD2 (5 bases). V lost 0 bases to trimming and J lost 1 base, with 10 bases between them. This CDR3 is 16 amino acids long. The germline gives CDR1 LGHNA, CDR2 YSLEER.

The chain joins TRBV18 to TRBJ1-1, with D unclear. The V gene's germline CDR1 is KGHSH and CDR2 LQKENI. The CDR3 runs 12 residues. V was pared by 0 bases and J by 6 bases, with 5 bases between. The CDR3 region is CASSPPFAEAFF. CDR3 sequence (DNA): TGTGCCAGCTCACCACCTTTCGCTGAAGCTTTCTTT. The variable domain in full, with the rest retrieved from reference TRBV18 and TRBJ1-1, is NAGVMQNPRHLVRRRGQEARLRCSPMKGHSHVYWYRQLPEEGLKFMVYLQKENIIDESGMPKERFSAEFPKEGPSILRIQQVVRGDSAAYFCASSPPFAEAFFGQGTRLTVV.

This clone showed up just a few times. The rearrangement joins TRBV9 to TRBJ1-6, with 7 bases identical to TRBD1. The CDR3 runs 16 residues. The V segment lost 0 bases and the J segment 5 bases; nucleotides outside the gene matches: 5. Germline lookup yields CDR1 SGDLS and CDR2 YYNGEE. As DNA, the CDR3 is TGTGCCAGCAGCGTAGACGGGACAGTTAATAATTCACCCCTCCACTTT. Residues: CASSVDGTVNNSPLHF.

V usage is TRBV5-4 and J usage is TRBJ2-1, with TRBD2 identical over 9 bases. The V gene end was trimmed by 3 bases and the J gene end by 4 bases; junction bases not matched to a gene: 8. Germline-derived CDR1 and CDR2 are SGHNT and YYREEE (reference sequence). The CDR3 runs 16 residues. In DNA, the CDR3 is TGTGCCAGCAGCTGGGCTGGCGGGGGGGAATACAATGAGCAGTTCTTC. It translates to CASSWAGGGEYNEQFF.

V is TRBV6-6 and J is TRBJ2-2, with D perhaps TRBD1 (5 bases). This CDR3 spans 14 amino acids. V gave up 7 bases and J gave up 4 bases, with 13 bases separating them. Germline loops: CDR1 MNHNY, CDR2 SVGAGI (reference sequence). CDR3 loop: CASNQGTGTGELFF. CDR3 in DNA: TGTGCCAGCAATCAGGGAACGGGCACCGGGGAGCTGTTTTTT.

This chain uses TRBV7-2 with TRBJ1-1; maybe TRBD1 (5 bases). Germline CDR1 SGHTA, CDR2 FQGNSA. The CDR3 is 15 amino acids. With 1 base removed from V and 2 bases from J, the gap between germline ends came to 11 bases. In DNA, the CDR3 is TGTGCCAGCAGCTTAGTGGGGGGTCCAAACACTGAAGCTTTCTTT. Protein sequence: CASSLVGGPNTEAFF.